Below, 21 T cell receptor beta chains from the same sample are listed, as sequenced in a study of T cell clones after liver transplantation. Libraries were prepared by immunoSEQ multiplex PCR; TCRdb keeps only in-frame clonotypes and omits some of them. The sample shows tens of thousands of clones, approximately 92% of them seen only once. This specimen was CD4+ T cells from blood, taken about 27 months after liver transplant. These receptors were obtained from a human patient who received a liver transplant. A subset of T cells may come from the graft donor.

The chain couples TRBV28 to TRBJ2-3; 10 bases agree with TRBD1. Germline V lookup: CDR1 MDHEN, CDR2 SYDVKM. J gave up 4 bases and V 3 bases, and 7 bases lay outside the gene matches. This CDR3 contains 16 residues. The CDR3 nucleotides read TGTGCCAGCAGTTTGGCGGGACAGGGGACGGCAGATACGCAGTATTTT. Its translation is CASSLAGQGTADTQYF.

The rearrangement joins TRBV5-1 to TRBJ2-3; 7 bases map to TRBD2. Germline CDR1 is SGHRS and CDR2 is YFSETQ. CDR3 size: 16 residues. V was clipped by 0 bases and J by 5 bases; unmatched bases: 9. Written as DNA, the CDR3 is TGCGCCAGCAGCTTGGAGGGGACTACTCGCGGAGATACGCAGTATTTT. Translated, it gives CASSLEGTTRGDTQYF.

The J gene is TRBJ1-2, the V gene TRBV27; D not certain. The CDR3 consists of 13 residues. Germline lookup yields CDR1 MNHEY and CDR2 SMNVEV (reference sequence). V lost 3 bases, J lost 2 bases, and 7 bases lay in between. The CDR3 protein is CASSFYGNYGYTF. CDR3 in DNA: TGTGCCAGCAGTTTTTATGGGAACTATGGCTACACCTTC.

The V gene is TRBV18, the J gene TRBJ1-3; D not certain. This CDR3 spans 17 amino acids. Germline CDR1 and CDR2: KGHSH and LQKENI. The germline V and J ends were trimmed by 2 bases and 2 bases, with 16 bases remaining between them. The CDR3 DNA follows: TGTGCCAGCTCACCAGTGGTCTTGAACCCTACTGGAAACACCATATATTTT. It yields the protein CASSPVVLNPTGNTIYF.

The chain has TRBV6-1 and TRBJ2-7, with unresolved D. CDR1 and CDR2 from the germline V gene are MNHNS and SASEGT. V lost 5 bases, J lost 0 bases, and 14 bases lay in between. The CDR3 is 15 amino acids. The CDR3, as DNA: TGTGCCAGCAGTCCACGGACGGTGAGCTCCTACGAGCAGTACTTC. This encodes CASSPRTVSSYEQYF.

The chain links TRBV14 to TRBJ2-2; D is perhaps TRBD1 (6 bases). This CDR3 spans 16 amino acids. Germline CDR1 and CDR2: SGHDN and FVKESK. Trimming took 0 bases from V and 5 from J, leaving 13 bases between them. As DNA, the CDR3 is TGTGCCAGCAGCCAAGACCAGGACAGTCGTACCGGGGAGCTGTTTTTT. Amino acid sequence: CASSQDQDSRTGELFF. Together with reference TRBV14 and TRBJ2-2, the CDR3 gives the full variable domain: EAGVTQFPSHSVIEKGQTVTLRCDPISGHDNLYWYRRVMGKEIKFLLHFVKESKQDESGMPNNRFLAERTGGTYSTLKVQPAELEDSGVYFCASSQDQDSRTGELFFGEGSRLTVL.

This sequence joins TRBV5-4 and TRBJ2-7, with D uncertain. CDR3 length: 13 amino acids. The V end was cut by 2 bases, the J end by 5 bases, with 11 bases between. Per germline, CDR1 SGHNT and CDR2 YYREEE (reference sequence). CDR3 coding DNA: TGTGCCAGCAGCTTTTTGTCAGGCGACGAGCAGTACTTC. Amino acid sequence: CASSFLSGDEQYF.

The chain carries TRBV2 and TRBJ1-2; D is perhaps TRBD1 (5 bases). The V end was cut by 3 bases, the J end by 4 bases, with 12 bases between. The V gene's germline CDR1 is SNHLY and CDR2 FYNNEI. This CDR3 contains 14 residues. CDR3 nucleotide sequence: TGTGCCAGCAGTGAGGCAGGGATTGGCTATGGCTACACCTTC. It is translated as CASSEAGIGYGYTF.

The sample holds a few counts of this clone. The DNA of the CDR3 is TGTGCCTGGACTTACTCTGGAAACACCATATATTTT. Encoded protein: CAWTYSGNTIYF. The chain couples TRBV30 to TRBJ1-3; D uncertain. Between the trimmed V and J ends, which lost 4 bases and 0 bases, there was a span of 4 bases. The V gene's germline CDR1 is GTSNPN and CDR2 SVGIG (reference sequence). The CDR3 spans 12 residues.

This clone occurred a few times. The V and J genes are TRBV9 and TRBJ1-5, with 11 positions matching TRBD1. This CDR3 spans 15 amino acids. Germline CDR1 is SGDLS and CDR2 is YYNGEE. Trimming at V came to 5 bases and at J to 5 bases, leaving 6 bases not matched to a gene. This CDR3 is CASSEGTGGYQPQHF. The CDR3 DNA is TGTGCCAGCAGTGAGGGGACAGGGGGTTATCAGCCCCAGCATTTT.

The V call is TRBV5-3, the J call TRBJ2-7; 9 bases line up with TRBD1. TRBV5-3 is an open reading frame, and its role is uncertain. CDR3 length: 19 amino acids. V was pared by 0 bases and J by 2 bases, with 15 bases of the junction left unmatched. For the CDR3, the DNA is TGTGCCAGAAGCTTGGTGGGGACAGGGATTTCCGAAGGTCCCTACGAGCAGTACTTC. Its protein is CARSLVGTGISEGPYEQYF.

This chain joins TRBV28 and TRBJ1-2, with TRBD1 as a possible D gene (5 bases). The CDR3 length is 11 residues. The V gene lost 6 bases and the J gene lost 14 bases, with 16 bases spanning the gap. Germline V gives CDR1 MDHEN, CDR2 SYDVKM. CDR3 DNA sequence: TGTGCCAGCAGCTCTCCCATGGGGCGTACCTTC. Its translation is CASSSPMGRTF.

The V gene is TRBV12-5, the J gene TRBJ2-7, with 7 positions matching TRBD1. CDR3 length equals 15 residues. Trimming cost V 3 bases and J 4 bases; bases outside gene matches: 9. Germline assignment: CDR1 LGHNT and CDR2 FRNRAP. The CDR3 nucleotides are TGTGCTAGTGGTTTCCGGAGGACAGGAGAATACGAGCAGTACTTC. Translating gives CASGFRRTGEYEQYF.

The V gene is TRBV15, the J gene TRBJ2-3; D perhaps matches TRBD2 (6 bases). This CDR3 comprises 14 residues. The germline V gene encodes CDR1 LNHNV and CDR2 YYDKDF (reference sequence). Trimming cost V 1 base and J 5 bases, with 10 bases left between them. The CDR3 nucleotides are TGTGCCACCAGCAGAGCACGGGGGATAGATACGCAGTATTTT. Protein product: CATSRARGIDTQYF.

The V and J genes are TRBV9 and TRBJ2-3, with D possibly TRBD1 on 5 matching bases. The germline V and J ends were trimmed by 4 bases and 6 bases, with 12 bases remaining between them. The CDR3 covers 13 residues. The germline V gene has CDR1 SGDLS and CDR2 YYNGEE. For the CDR3, the DNA is TGTGCCAGCAGCCTCGGACAAACCGATACGCAGTATTTT. Its protein product is CASSLGQTDTQYF.

J is TRBJ2-5 and V is TRBV5-1; 12 nucleotides align to TRBD2. Germline V lookup: CDR1 SGHRS, CDR2 YFSETQ. With 7 bases clipped from V and 5 bases from J, the junction kept 3 bases outside the gene matches. The CDR3 extends over 13 amino acids. The CDR3 loop is CASASGREETQYF. In nucleotides, the CDR3 is TGCGCCAGCGCTAGCGGGAGGGAGGAGACCCAGTACTTC. Combining the CDR3 with reference TRBV5-1 and TRBJ2-5 gives the whole variable domain KAGVTQTPRYLIKTRGQQVTLSCSPISGHRSVSWYQQTPGQGLQFLFEYFSETQRNKGNFPGRFSGRQFSNSRSEMNVSTLELGDSALYLCASASGREETQYFGPGTRLLVL.

The CDR3 spells CASSFTGDSNYGYTF. In DNA form, the CDR3 reads TGTGCCAGCAGCTTCACAGGGGACAGTAACTATGGCTACACCTTC. The chain combines TRBV5-5 with TRBJ1-2; 7 bases line up with TRBD1. The CDR3 loop spans 15 amino acids. With V trimmed by 2 bases and J by 1 base, 5 bases remained unmatched. The germline gives CDR1 SGHKS, CDR2 YYEKEE (reference sequence).

The chain joins TRBV27 to TRBJ2-1; no definite D call. Germline lookup yields CDR1 MNHEY and CDR2 SMNVEV (reference sequence). Trimming took off 4 bases at V and 7 bases at J, with 14 bases between the two ends. This CDR3 spans 14 amino acids. CDR3 nucleotide sequence: TGTGCCAGCAGTTCCCTAGGGAACGTTAATGAGCAGTTCTTC. It codes for CASSSLGNVNEQFF.

This clone was observed a few times. The chain carries TRBV19 and TRBJ1-2; 7 nucleotides match TRBD1. The trim removed 5 bases at V and 2 bases at J, leaving 5 bases unmatched. In germline, CDR1 is LNHDA, CDR2 SQIVND (reference sequence). This CDR3 is 14 amino acids long. The CDR3 nucleotides are TGTGCCAGTAGTCCGGGACAGCTAAACTATGGCTACACCTTC. The encoded protein is CASSPGQLNYGYTF.

The chain couples TRBV7-9 to TRBJ2-1, with no clear D. The CDR3 consists of 11 residues. Germline V gene data show CDR1 as SEHNR and CDR2 as FQNEAQ (reference sequence). Between the trimmed V and J ends, which lost 7 bases and 10 bases, there was a span of 11 bases. The CDR3 DNA reads as TGTGCCAGCAATCTTCTGGGAGAGCAGTTCTTC. Translating gives CASNLLGEQFF. The entire variable domain, with the rest obtained from reference TRBV7-9 and TRBJ2-1, is as follows: DTGVSQNPRHKITKRGQNVTFRCDPISEHNRLYWYRQTLGQGPEFLTYFQNEAQLEKSRLLSDRFSAERPKGSFSTLEIQRTEQGDSAMYLCASNLLGEQFFGPGTRLTVL.

DNA for the CDR3: TGTGCCAGCAGCTTATTAGCAGGAACGAACACTGAAGCTTTCTTT. It encodes CASSLLAGTNTEAFF. The chain employs TRBV11-2 and TRBJ1-1; D remains ambiguous. Germline CDR1 is SGHAT and CDR2 is FQNNGV. The CDR3 spans 15 residues. The V end lost 2 bases, the J end lost 1 base, and 11 bases lay between the germline ends.